The 28 T cell receptor beta chains below were found in one sample sequenced in a study of blood T cell repertoires in COVID-19. Measured with immunoSEQ multiplex PCR; TCRdb has only the in-frame clones, and not every one. This table holds 350,000 to 400,000 clones, around nine tenths found once. What was sequenced was PBMCs or T cells enriched from blood (not recorded which). These TCRs come from a woman under 30 who had recovered from COVID-19.

This rearrangement joins TRBV19 to TRBJ2-3, with TRBD1 identical over 9 bases. The CDR3 length is 20 residues. CDR1 LNHDA and CDR2 SQIVND come from the germline V gene (reference sequence). J lost 3 bases, V lost 8 bases, and 24 bases had no gene match. CDR3 nucleotide sequence: TGTGCCAGTCCCTGCCAACCGGGACAGGGAGGACGGGGCCCAACAGATACGCAGTATTTT. It is translated as CASPCQPGQGGRGPTDTQYF.

This clone was picked up a small number of times. The J gene is TRBJ1-3, the V gene TRBV5-5; a weak D match, TRBD1 (6 bases). Per the germline V gene, CDR1 is SGHKS and CDR2 is YYEKEE (reference sequence). The CDR3 extends over 15 amino acids. V lost 4 bases and J lost 1, with 12 bases in between. CDR3 amino acids: CASSPDRNSGNTIYF. Here the CDR3 DNA reads TGTGCCAGCAGCCCTGACAGGAATTCTGGAAACACCATATATTTT.

This clone was seen only a few times. Here the CDR3 reads CASSFRTTYNEQFF. The CDR3 coding sequence is TGTGCCAGCAGCTTCCGGACAACATACAATGAGCAGTTCTTC. This chain uses TRBV11-3 with TRBJ2-1, with a tentative D call TRBD1 (5 bases). CDR1 and CDR2 from the germline V gene are SGHNT and YENEEA. Between the trimmed V and J ends, which lost 3 bases and 4 bases, there was a span of 10 bases. The CDR3 sequence is 14 residues long. Filled out from reference TRBV11-3 and TRBJ2-1, the complete variable domain reads EAGVVQSPRYKIIEKKQPVAFWCNPISGHNTLYWYLQNLGQGPELLIRYENEEAVDDSQLPKDRFSAERLKGVDSTLKIQPAELGDSAVYLCASSFRTTYNEQFFGPGTRLTVL.

The chain carries TRBV15 and TRBJ2-2; 7 bases are shared with TRBD1. Per germline, CDR1 LNHNV and CDR2 YYDKDF (reference sequence). V gave up 6 bases and J gave up 0 bases; unmatched junction bases: 7. The length of the CDR3 is 16 residues. CDR3 sequence: CATSRTGTANTGELFF. The CDR3 nucleotides read TGTGCCACCAGTAGGACCGGGACAGCGAACACCGGGGAGCTGTTTTTT.

The chain combines TRBV5-1 with TRBJ1-4, with D uncertain. The CDR3 runs 16 residues. The germline gives CDR1 SGHRS, CDR2 YFSETQ. V was shortened by 3 bases and J by 7 bases, with 19 bases between the two germline ends. The CDR3: CASSSIDLAGTEKLFF. DNA of the CDR3: TGCGCCAGCAGCTCGATTGATTTGGCGGGTACTGAAAAACTGTTTTTT.

The gene calls are TRBV10-3 and TRBJ1-3, with D unclear. Per germline, CDR1 ENHRY and CDR2 SYGVKD. V was cut by 3 bases and J by 4 bases, with 10 bases left in between. This CDR3 is built from 14 residues. The CDR3 spells CAISDADSGNTIYF. The CDR3 coding sequence is TGTGCCATCAGTGATGCGGATTCGGGAAACACCATATATTTT.

V gene TRBV18 combines with J gene TRBJ1-6; D not certain. The CDR3 is made up of 16 amino acids. Trimming left V 0 bases short and J 4 bases short, with 10 bases between. Per the germline V gene, CDR1 is KGHSH and CDR2 is LQKENI. CDR3 nucleotides: TGTGCCAGCTCACCACCGAGTTCGGGATATAATTCACCCCTCCACTTT. It encodes CASSPPSSGYNSPLHF.

The chain joins TRBV2 to TRBJ2-5; 9 nucleotides agree with TRBD1. The V segment lost 6 bases and the J segment 2 bases; nucleotides outside the gene matches: 1. The V gene's germline CDR1 is SNHLY and CDR2 FYNNEI. CDR3 length: 13 amino acids. CDR3 protein: CASRGTGQETQYF. The CDR3 region has the DNA TGTGCCAGCAGGGGGACAGGGCAAGAGACCCAGTACTTC.

The chain recombines TRBV7-2 with TRBJ2-3, with TRBD2 as a possible D gene (6 bases). The V gene's germline CDR1 is SGHTA and CDR2 FQGNSA. There are 16 residues in the CDR3. Trimming removed 5 bases from V and 7 bases from J, with 22 bases in between. The CDR3 loop is CASSLSPGGGTNTQYF. CDR3 nucleotide sequence: TGTGCCAGCAGCCTCTCTCCCGGTGGGGGGACGAATACGCAGTATTTT.

The chain links TRBV29-1 to TRBJ2-7, with D perhaps matching TRBD1 (6 bases). The CDR3 runs to 12 residues. Trimming took off 6 bases at V and 2 bases at J, with 11 bases between the two ends. Germline CDR1 and CDR2: SQVTM and ANQGSEA. This CDR3 is CSVRDTPYEQYF. In nucleotides, the CDR3 is TGCAGCGTCCGGGACACCCCCTACGAGCAGTACTTC.

This clone was seen more than once but under ten times. The chain uses TRBV7-2 and TRBJ2-2, with TRBD1 matching 10 bases. This CDR3 contains 15 residues. V lost 4 bases, J lost 9 bases, and 8 bases stayed unmatched. Germline V lookup: CDR1 SGHTA, CDR2 FQGNSA. The CDR3 region has the DNA TGTGCCAGCAGCTCCGGACAGGGGGGTACTCGGGAGCTGTTTTTT. Translated, it gives CASSSGQGGTRELFF.

The J gene is TRBJ1-1, the V gene TRBV7-2; D is possibly TRBD1 (6 bases). The CDR3 sequence is 16 residues long. CDR1 and CDR2 (germline): SGHTA, FQGNSA. Trimming took off 5 bases at V and 2 bases at J, with 18 bases between the two ends. The CDR3 reads CASSAERQVPNTEAFF. CDR3 nucleotides: TGTGCCAGCAGCGCGGAAAGACAGGTACCTAACACTGAAGCTTTCTTT. Full variable domain (outside the CDR3, taken from reference TRBV7-2 and TRBJ1-1): GAGVSQSPSNKVTEKGKDVELRCDPISGHTALYWYRQSLGQGLEFLIYFQGNSAPDKSGLPSDRFSAERTGGSVSTLTIQRTQQEDSAVYLCASSAERQVPNTEAFFGQGTRLTVV.

The chain recombines TRBV11-2 with TRBJ2-2, with TRBD2 as a possible D gene (6 bases). CDR3 length: 15 amino acids. Trimming removed 2 bases at V and 6 bases at J, with 13 bases between. Germline loops: CDR1 SGHAT, CDR2 FQNNGV. The CDR3 DNA is TGTGCCAGCAGCTTAAGAACTAGCAAAGCCGGGGAGCTGTTTTTT. Amino acids: CASSLRTSKAGELFF.

J is TRBJ1-2 and V is TRBV18, with 7 bases that match TRBD1. CDR3 size: 13 residues. Trimming removed 5 bases from V and 4 bases from J; junction bases left unmatched: 4. Germline CDR1 is KGHSH and CDR2 is LQKENI. CDR3 loop: CASSGGQFYGYTF. CDR3 in DNA: TGTGCCAGCTCAGGGGGACAGTTCTATGGCTACACCTTC.

This chain joins TRBV28 and TRBJ1-2, with TRBD1 as a possible D gene (5 bases). This CDR3 region has 15 residues. V lost 5 bases to trimming and J lost 1 base, with 14 bases between them. CDR1 and CDR2 from the germline V gene are MDHEN and SYDVKM. The CDR3 bases are TGTGCCAGCAGTCCACGCAGGGCAGATAACTATGGCTACACCTTC. Its protein is CASSPRRADNYGYTF.

The V and J genes are TRBV18 and TRBJ2-5, with 7 bases that match TRBD1. J lost 1 base, V lost 6 bases, and 2 bases had no gene match. This CDR3 is built from 13 residues. Germline CDR1 and CDR2: KGHSH and LQKENI. In DNA form, the CDR3 reads TGTGCCAGCTCGACAGGGTTCCAAGAGACCCAGTACTTC. It translates to CASSTGFQETQYF.

The chain couples TRBV5-1 to TRBJ1-2; D may be TRBD1 (6 bases). Germline CDR1 is SGHRS and CDR2 is YFSETQ. Trimming shortened V by 4 bases and J by 7 bases, and 17 bases separated the two germline ends. This CDR3 has 14 amino acids. Here the CDR3 DNA reads TGCGCCAGCAGCCCGACGGACAGAGTAGGTGGCTACACCTTC. The encoded protein is CASSPTDRVGGYTF.

The chain is built from TRBV12-3 or TRBV12-4 and TRBJ1-1; D unresolved. This CDR3 contains 13 residues. The ends were cut back, 1 base at V and 1 base at J, with 4 bases in the middle. CDR3 amino acids: CASSLDGNTEAFF. In DNA, the CDR3 is TGTGCCAGCAGTTTAGACGGGAACACTGAAGCTTTCTTT.

V gene TRBV24-1 combines with J gene TRBJ2-7; 7 bases align to TRBD2. This CDR3 is built from 13 residues. The junction had 2 bases not matched to a gene; V was cut back by 0 bases and J by 7 bases. The V gene's germline CDR1 is KGHDR and CDR2 SFDVKD. The CDR3 bases are TGTGCCACCAGTGATTTGTTGGGAGGGGAGCAGTACTTC. The encoded protein is CATSDLLGGEQYF.

V gene TRBV7-3 combines with J gene TRBJ1-1; the D gene is possibly TRBD1 (6 bases). In germline, CDR1 is SGHTA, CDR2 FQGTGA. Trimming took 1 base from V and 11 from J, leaving 11 bases between them. The length of the CDR3 is 12 residues. CDR3 residues: CASSLNGGPAFF. The DNA of the CDR3 is TGTGCCAGCAGCTTAAACGGGGGGCCGGCTTTCTTT.

The chain employs TRBV7-6 and TRBJ1-6; possible D gene TRBD1, 6 bases. The CDR3 loop spans 15 amino acids. Per germline, CDR1 SGHVS and CDR2 FNYEAQ. Trimming cost V 5 bases and J 7 bases, with 15 bases left between them. CDR3 residues: CASSPYRDTNSPLHF. The CDR3 coding sequence is TGTGCCAGCAGCCCATACCGGGACACAAATTCACCCCTCCACTTT.

The chain joins TRBV25-1 to TRBJ1-1; TRBD1 matches at 8 bases. The germline V gene has CDR1 MGHDK and CDR2 SYGVNS. CDR3 length: 15 residues. V trimming: 4 bases; J trimming: 4 bases; junction bases outside the gene matches: 8. The CDR3 DNA sequence: TGTGCCAGCAGTGCTCGGACAGGGAGGACCACTGAAGCTTTCTTT. Translating gives CASSARTGRTTEAFF. The whole variable domain, remainder taken from reference TRBV25-1 and TRBJ1-1, is EADIYQTPRYLVIGTGKKITLECSQTMGHDKMYWYQQDPGMELHLIHYSYGVNSTEKGDLSSESTVSRIRTEHFPLTLESARPSHTSQYLCASSARTGRTTEAFFGQGTRLTVV.

The rearrangement uses TRBV12-3 or TRBV12-4 and TRBJ2-7; 8 nucleotides align to TRBD1. CDR3 size: 13 residues. J lost 6 bases, V lost 5 bases, and 6 bases had no gene match. DNA for the CDR3: TGTGCCAGCAGTATGACAGGGGCATCCGAGCAGTACTTC. Translated, it gives CASSMTGASEQYF.

The rearrangement uses TRBV10-2 and TRBJ2-2, with D perhaps TRBD1 (6 bases). This CDR3 spans 13 amino acids. Deletions cut 6 bases from V and 4 bases from J, with 9 bases between. The germline gives CDR1 WSHSY, CDR2 SAAADI. The CDR3 reads CASREQGTGELFF. In nucleotides, the CDR3 is TGCGCCAGCAGAGAACAGGGCACCGGGGAGCTGTTTTTT.

The CDR3 loop is CASSTGGSHGYTF. The CDR3 DNA reads as TGTGCCAGCAGCACAGGGGGGAGCCATGGCTACACCTTC. This chain uses TRBV3-1 (or the pseudogene TRBV3-2) with TRBJ1-2, with 8 bases fitting TRBD1. Germline V lookup: CDR1 LGHDT, CDR2 YNNKEL (reference sequence). V lost 5 bases and J lost 6; bases outside the gene matches: 5. The CDR3 covers 13 residues.

The rearrangement links TRBV3-1 (or the pseudogene TRBV3-2) to TRBJ2-7, with D possibly being TRBD2 (6 bases). V lost 4 bases, J lost 3 bases, and 7 bases lay in between. The CDR3 is 12 residues long. CDR1 and CDR2 (germline): LGHDT, YNNKEL (reference sequence). CDR3 nucleotides: TGTGCCAGCAGCCGGGGGGACTACGAGCAGTACTTC. This gives the protein CASSRGDYEQYF.

A few counts support this clone. The chain employs TRBV7-2 and TRBJ1-1; TRBD1 aligns across 7 bases. Germline V lookup: CDR1 SGHTA, CDR2 FQGNSA. There are 14 residues in the CDR3. Trimming took 4 bases from V and 4 from J; bases not matched to a gene: 6. CDR3 region: CASSSTGLSTEAFF. The CDR3, as DNA: TGTGCCAGCAGCTCGACAGGGCTGAGCACTGAAGCTTTCTTT.

The V gene is TRBV14, the J gene TRBJ2-2, with D possibly matching TRBD1 (5 bases). Trimming took 4 bases from V and 6 from J, leaving 18 bases between them. The CDR3 loop spans 16 amino acids. Germline CDR1 SGHDN, CDR2 FVKESK. CDR3 bases: TGTGCCAGCAGCCTAAACTACCGCTGGGGCGCCGGGGAGCTGTTTTTT. This translates into CASSLNYRWGAGELFF.